The T cell receptor (beta chain) under discussion was sequenced for a study of CD8+ T cells in alopecia areata. The CDR3 loop spans 14 amino acids. V was trimmed by 3 bases and J by 3 bases, leaving 11 bases between them. Germline CDR1 MNHEY, CDR2 SMNVEV (reference sequence). To note about this clone: Other nucleotide sequences in the sample specify the same CDR3.

Both peripheral blood and punch biopsies of lesional scalp skin were obtained from patients who had alopecia areata. cDNA prepared by RNA extraction and subsequent reverse transcription served as the template for sequencing. Assay: immunoSEQ multiplex PCR; the TCRdb copy retains only in-frame clones and omits some. The sample has some 240,000 clones; 50% to 65% are singletons. This sequence was found in a human donor with alopecia areata. The chain uses TRBV27 and TRBJ1-2, with D maybe TRBD1 (5 bases). The sample was CD4+ T cells sorted from blood, taken at week 0. CDR3 amino acids: CASSFGQGDYGYTF. For the CDR3, the DNA is TGTGCCAGCAGTTTTGGGCAGGGAGACTATGGCTACACCTTC.